A selection of T cell receptor beta chains follows, all from one sample in a study of cytomegalovirus exposure and HLA in healthy donors. Using immunoSEQ multiplex PCR, the repertoire was profiled, and TCRdb retains in-frame clones only, with some absent. The sample records over 90,000 clones, around 60% being singletons. The sample comprised PBMCs. Every receptor here comes from a human donor in good health. CDR3s include the opening cysteine and the closing phenylalanine or tryptophan. A D gene is named only where the DNA matches it firmly. Clone size is not always given. Where it is, it says once, few, many or a class for expanded clones.

CDR3,DNA,D,size,V,J
CASSYKRTSGSTDTQYF,TGTGCCAGCAGTTACAAAAGGACTAGCGGATCCACAGATACGCAGTATTTT,TRBD2,.,TRBV27,TRBJ2-3
CATSRAPAVSSYEQYF,TGTGCCACCAGCAGAGCGCCAGCGGTGAGCTCCTACGAGCAGTACTTC,.,.,TRBV15,TRBJ2-7
CASSQDRVSDTQYF,TGTGCCAGCAGCCAGGACAGGGTTTCAGATACGCAGTATTTT,.,.,TRBV21-1,TRBJ2-3
CASSLALAGGSYNEQFF,TGCGCCAGCAGCTTGGCTCTAGCGGGAGGGTCTTACAATGAGCAGTTCTTC,TRBD2,.,TRBV5-1,TRBJ2-1
CASSLTSGGYEQYF,TGCGCCAGCAGCTTGACTAGCGGGGGCTACGAGCAGTACTTC,TRBD2,few,TRBV5-1,TRBJ2-7
CASSILLQGNEETQYF,TGTGCCAGTAGTATCCTCCTACAGGGAAATGAAGAGACCCAGTACTTC,.,.,TRBV19,TRBJ2-5
CASSFKWTEYTEAFF,TGTGCCAGCAGTTTTAAGTGGACTGAGTACACTGAAGCTTTCTTT,.,.,TRBV28,TRBJ1-1
CASSKSHSNQPQHF,TGTGCCAGTAGTAAGAGTCATAGCAATCAGCCCCAGCATTTT,.,.,TRBV19,TRBJ1-5
CASGLQETQYF,TGTGCCAGCGGGCTGCAAGAGACCCAGTACTTC,.,.,TRBV2,TRBJ2-5
CASAGTGPSYEQYF,TGTGCCAGCGCCGGGACAGGTCCCTCCTACGAGCAGTACTTC,TRBD1,.,TRBV19,TRBJ2-7
CASSEGPPLPEQFF,TGCGCCAGCAGTGAGGGGCCACCGCTACCTGAGCAGTTCTTC,.,.,TRBV10-2,TRBJ2-1
CASSFRLNEKLFF,TGTGCCAGCAGTTTTCGACTTAATGAAAAACTGTTTTTT,.,.,TRBV28,TRBJ1-4
CAWSQGREYGYTF,TGTGCCTGGAGCCAGGGGCGTGAGTATGGCTACACCTTC,.,.,TRBV30,TRBJ1-2
CASKGGMNSYEQYF,TGTGCCAGCAAGGGCGGGATGAACTCCTACGAGCAGTACTTC,.,.,TRBV6-6,TRBJ2-7
CASSQEVGRTFYEQYF,TGCGCCAGCAGCCAAGAAGTAGGCAGGACATTCTACGAGCAGTACTTC,.,.,TRBV4-1,TRBJ2-7
CASSSGGGGYTF,TGTGCCAGCAGTTCAGGGGGCGGTGGCTACACCTTC,TRBD1,.,TRBV6-6,TRBJ1-2
CASSFQGFWEQFF,TGTGCCAGCAGCTTCCAGGGGTTTTGGGAGCAGTTCTTC,.,.,TRBV5-6,TRBJ2-1
CASTMGGPGNTIYF,TGTGCCAGCACCATGGGGGGGCCTGGAAACACCATATATTTT,.,.,TRBV28,TRBJ1-3
CASSQAGVNTEAFF,TGCGCCAGCAGCCAAGCAGGGGTGAACACTGAAGCTTTCTTT,.,few,TRBV4-1,TRBJ1-1
CASSLRGIGGYTF,TGTGCCAGCAGCTTGCGGGGTATCGGTGGCTACACCTTC,.,.,TRBV5-8,TRBJ1-2
CASSLAGAGIQETQYF,TGTGCCAGCAGCTTAGCGGGGGCTGGGATACAAGAGACCCAGTACTTC,.,medium-sized,TRBV7-8,TRBJ2-5
CASSAKSNNEQFF,TGTGCCAGCAGTGCCAAATCAAACAATGAGCAGTTCTTC,.,.,TRBV6-1,TRBJ2-1
CASSLTDSTIYF,TGTGCCAGCAGCTTGACAGATTCCACCATATATTTT,.,.,TRBV7-9,TRBJ1-3
CASSPDRGLLMNTEAFF,TGTGCCAGTAGCCCGGACAGGGGGCTGTTGATGAACACTGAAGCTTTCTTT,TRBD1,.,TRBV19,TRBJ1-1
CASRTGDSYEQYF,TGTGCCAGTCGGACAGGGGACTCCTACGAGCAGTACTTC,TRBD1,.,TRBV6-5,TRBJ2-7
CASSPRPRPNTEAFF,TGTGCCAGCTCACCAAGACCGAGGCCGAACACTGAAGCTTTCTTT,.,.,TRBV18,TRBJ1-1
CAWGRRVSGGYTF,TGTGCCTGGGGTAGGAGGGTATCGGGTGGCTACACCTTC,.,.,TRBV30,TRBJ1-2
CASTTGQDQGTEAFF,TGCGCCAGCACTACGGGACAGGACCAGGGCACTGAAGCTTTCTTT,TRBD1,.,TRBV5-1,TRBJ1-1
CASSERRGNTEAFF,TGTGCCAGCAGTGAACGTAGGGGGAACACTGAAGCTTTCTTT,.,.,TRBV2,TRBJ1-1
CASNRDRYNEQFF,TGTGCCAGCAACCGGGACAGGTACAATGAGCAGTTCTTC,TRBD1,.,TRBV5-4,TRBJ2-1
CASSPKGVPDTAEQYF,TGTGCCAGCTCCCCAAAAGGGGTTCCAGACACCGCCGAGCAGTACTTC,.,.,TRBV18,TRBJ2-7
CAWSAGKTLYEQYF,TGTGCCTGGAGTGCAGGGAAGACTCTATACGAGCAGTACTTC,.,.,TRBV30,TRBJ2-7
CASSYPKREGDEQFF,TGTGCCAGCAGTTACCCGAAGCGGGAGGGCGATGAGCAGTTCTTC,TRBD2,.,TRBV6-6,TRBJ2-1
CASSIFAGALWETQYF,TGTGCCAGTAGTATTTTCGCAGGGGCCCTCTGGGAGACCCAGTACTTC,.,.,TRBV19,TRBJ2-5
CASSQIAGNYEQYF,TGTGCCAGCAGCCAAATAGCGGGCAACTACGAGCAGTACTTC,TRBD2,.,TRBV27,TRBJ2-7
CASSFSGTGPEYGNQPQHF,TGTGCCAGCAGTTTCTCCGGGACAGGGCCTGAATACGGCAATCAGCCCCAGCATTTT,TRBD1,few,TRBV28,TRBJ1-5
CASSFRGRLYEQYF,TGTGCCAGCAGCTTTCGAGGGAGATTGTACGAGCAGTACTTC,.,once,TRBV7-2,TRBJ2-7
CASSPGTSAPYNEQFF,TGTGCCAGCAGCCCCGGAACTAGCGCCCCCTACAATGAGCAGTTCTTC,TRBD2,.,TRBV7-9,TRBJ2-1
CASIAARVSPYGYTF,TGTGCCAGCATCGCCGCCAGGGTCTCGCCCTATGGCTACACCTTC,.,few,TRBV6-1,TRBJ1-2
CASSPRVAGLNNEQFF,TGTGCCAGCTCACCTCGTGTAGCGGGACTTAACAATGAGCAGTTCTTC,TRBD2,.,TRBV18,TRBJ2-1
CASSDLQTASRLISYEQYF,TGTGCCAGCAGTGATTTACAGACAGCATCGCGGCTTATATCCTACGAGCAGTACTTC,.,.,TRBV2,TRBJ2-7
CASHLDSLNYGYTF,TGTGCCAGCCACCTGGACAGTTTGAACTATGGCTACACCTTC,.,.,TRBV28,TRBJ1-2
CASSLEGTGTVSYEQYF,TGTGCCAGCAGCTTAGAGGGGACCGGGACAGTTAGCTACGAGCAGTACTTC,TRBD1,.,TRBV7-8,TRBJ2-7
CASSVGAGGFGQFF,TGTGCCAGCAGCGTCGGGGCGGGGGGTTTTGGGCAGTTCTTC,TRBD2,.,TRBV28,TRBJ2-1
CASSDGAEGQFF,TGCGCCAGCAGTGACGGGGCGGAGGGGCAGTTCTTC,.,few,TRBV10-2,TRBJ2-1
CASSEVLELAEETQYF,TGTGCCAGCAGTGAAGTCTTAGAACTAGCGGAAGAGACCCAGTACTTC,TRBD2,.,TRBV6-1,TRBJ2-5
CASSSRSYQETQYF,TGTGCCAGCAGCTCCAGGTCGTACCAAGAGACCCAGTACTTC,.,few,TRBV28,TRBJ2-5
CATSSTRQGIQETQYF,TGTGCCACCAGCAGTACCCGACAGGGCATCCAAGAGACCCAGTACTTC,TRBD1,once,TRBV15,TRBJ2-5
CASSWGRGQGGSYEQYF,TGTGCCAGCAGCTGGGGGCGGGGGCAGGGAGGCTCCTACGAGCAGTACTTC,.,.,TRBV28,TRBJ2-7
CASSGTSSHNEQFF,TGCGCCAGCAGCGGGACTAGCAGTCACAATGAGCAGTTCTTC,TRBD2,.,TRBV5-1,TRBJ2-1
CASSSGGETQYF,TGTGCCAGTAGTTCGGGTGGAGAGACCCAGTACTTC,.,once,TRBV19,TRBJ2-5
CASSPLGLAGLTYEQYF,TGTGCCAGCAGTCCCTTAGGGCTAGCGGGACTTACCTACGAGCAGTACTTC,TRBD2,few,TRBV27,TRBJ2-7
CASSPRQGADEQYF,TGTGCCAGCTCACCAAGACAGGGGGCTGACGAGCAGTACTTC,TRBD1,.,TRBV18,TRBJ2-7
CASSDPNTEAFF,TGCGCCAGCAGTGACCCTAACACTGAAGCTTTCTTT,.,.,TRBV10-1,TRBJ1-1
CASSYVEGTYEQYF,TGTGCCAGCAGTTACGTGGAGGGGACCTACGAGCAGTACTTC,.,few,TRBV6-5,TRBJ2-7
CASSSQTQGSNEKLFF,TGTGCCAGCAGTTCTCAAACCCAGGGGTCTAATGAAAAACTGTTTTTT,.,.,TRBV6-5,TRBJ1-4
CASSLGQGAPPLHF,TGTGCCAGCAGCCTAGGACAGGGGGCTCCACCCCTCCACTTT,TRBD1,.,TRBV28,TRBJ1-6
CASSLSSAYEQYF,TGTGCCAGCAGCTTAAGCTCTGCCTACGAGCAGTACTTC,.,.,TRBV11-3,TRBJ2-7
CASTKFAGNEQFF,TGTGCCAGCACCAAGTTCGCAGGGAATGAGCAGTTCTTC,.,.,TRBV6-5,TRBJ2-1